This is a list of T cell receptor beta chains from one sample in a study of beta chain features in type 1 diabetes. Only in-frame clones appear in the TCRdb table, and some are missing; sequencing was by immunoSEQ multiplex PCR. This table has roughly 230,000 clones, approximately 11% appearing once. Specimen: naive CD4+ T cells from blood. The receptors were sampled from a man aged 30 to 45 with type 1 diabetes. The CDR3 runs from the conserved cysteine through the conserved F or W. The D gene is left open where the match is weak. Clone size is given for some rows only: seen once, a few or many times, or a class if the clone is expanded.

V,D,size,length,J,CDR3,DNA
TRBV7-3,-,few,13,TRBJ1-1,CASSSGWSTEAFF,TGTGCCAGCAGCTCCGGATGGAGCACTGAAGCTTTCTTT
TRBV5-1,-,-,14,TRBJ2-7,CASTQEGFVSEQYF,TGCGCCAGCACCCAGGAGGGGTTTGTGAGCGAGCAGTACTTC
TRBV7-2,-,few,14,TRBJ2-1,CASSRLQREDEQFF,TGTGCCAGCAGCCGATTGCAGCGTGAGGATGAGCAGTTCTTC
TRBV19,-,few,13,TRBJ2-5,CASSRRAQETQYF,TGTGCCAGTAGTAGGCGGGCACAAGAGACCCAGTACTTC
TRBV5-4,-,-,15,TRBJ2-1,CASRVAWAPPNEQFF,TGTGCCAGCCGAGTGGCTTGGGCCCCGCCCAATGAGCAGTTCTTC
TRBV6-5,TRBD2,-,15,TRBJ2-7,CASSKLAGGPGEQYF,TGTGCCAGCAGCAAACTAGCGGGGGGGCCAGGCGAGCAGTACTTC
TRBV2,-,few,15,TRBJ2-6,CASQRRGTGANVLTF,TGTGCCAGCCAACGAAGGGGCACTGGGGCCAACGTCCTGACTTTC
TRBV5-4,-,-,13,TRBJ1-2,CASSFKQGRSYTF,TGTGCCAGCAGCTTTAAACAGGGAAGGAGCTACACCTTC
TRBV5-4,TRBD1,-,13,TRBJ1-2,CASSWDRGEGYTF,TGTGCCAGCAGCTGGGACAGGGGTGAGGGCTACACCTTC
TRBV29-1,-,-,13,TRBJ1-1,CSAAGQLNTEAFF,TGCAGCGCCGCTGGACAGTTGAACACTGAAGCTTTCTTT
TRBV4-3,-,few,13,TRBJ2-7,CASSQDGRNAQYF,TGCGCCAGCAGCCAAGATGGGCGTAACGCGCAGTACTTC
TRBV6-1,-,-,12,TRBJ2-7,CASSEIGYEQYF,TGTGCCAGCAGTGAGATCGGCTACGAGCAGTACTTC
TRBV5-1,TRBD1,few,15,TRBJ1-6,CASSQQGATNSPLHF,TGCGCCAGCAGCCAACAGGGGGCAACTAATTCACCCCTCCACTTT